These 30 T cell receptor beta chains share one sample of origin, sequenced in a study of T cell clonality in common variable immunodeficiency. TCRdb's table, derived via immunoSEQ multiplex PCR, lists solely in-frame clones and lacks some. The sample presents approximately 17,000 clones, none singletons. These receptors are not linked to any known antigen. Study conclusions and caveats: Reportedly, TCR beta sequences from common variable immunodeficiency showed fewer deletions and N-nucleotide insertions.

The sample taken for sequencing was peripheral blood mononuclear cells. The source is a human donor with common variable immunodeficiency.

There are many counts of this clone. The CDR3 bases that were read are TGCGCCAGCAGCTTACACAGGGCGAACGAGTTTAATTCACCC. Its protein product is CASSLHRANEFNSP. The full CDR3 reads CASSLHRANEFNSPLHF. The J gene is TRBJ1-6, the V gene TRBV5-1, with D perhaps matching TRBD1 (6 bases). With the read ending 3 residues before the CDR3 end, the germline J gene is used to fill in that end. The germline CDR1 and CDR2 sequences are SGHRS and YFSETQ. V lost 2 bases to trimming and J lost 6 bases, with 18 bases between them. The CDR3 sequence is 17 residues long.

Ten or more counts support this clone. The missing CDR3 end, 3 residues past where the read stops, is filled in from the germline J gene. The chain is built from TRBV29-1 and TRBJ1-1; no firm D call. The length of the CDR3 is 12 residues. The V end lost 5 bases, the J end lost 2 bases, and 9 bases lay between the germline ends. The germline V gene encodes CDR1 SQVTM and CDR2 ANQGSEA. The CDR3 bases that were read are TGCAGCGTTAGTCAGAAAAACACTGAA. Amino acids: CSVSQKNTE. From start to end, the CDR3 is CSVSQKNTEAFF. Together with reference TRBV29-1 and TRBJ1-1, the CDR3 gives the full variable domain: SAVISQKPSRDICQRGTSLTIQCQVDSQVTMMFWYRQQPGQSLTLIATANQGSEATYESGFVIDKFPISRPNLTFSTLTVSNMSPEDSSIYLCSVSQKNTEAFFGQGTRLTVV.

This clone was recorded a few times. The read ends 3 residues early relative to the CDR3; the germline J gene fills the gap. The chain recombines TRBV7-9 with TRBJ2-7; 11 bases match TRBD2. After removal of 7 bases from V and 3 bases from J, the junction contained 5 bases not matched to a gene. Germline V CDR1 and CDR2: SEHNR, FQNEAQ (reference sequence). The CDR3 has 14 residues. The covered CDR3 bases are TGTGCCAGCATCCCGGGACTAGCGGTCTACGAG. It yields the protein CASIPGLAVYE. The entire CDR3 is CASIPGLAVYEQYF. The full variable domain, in which reference TRBV7-9 and TRBJ2-7 provide the parts outside the CDR3, is DTGVSQNPRHKITKRGQNVTFRCDPISEHNRLYWYRQTLGQGPEFLTYFQNEAQLEKSRLLSDRFSAERPKGSFSTLEIQRTEQGDSAMYLCASIPGLAVYEQYFGPGTRLTVT.

A remark on this clone: Read coverage stops 3 residues before the CDR3 terminus; the germline J gene supplies the remainder. This chain connects TRBV2 to TRBJ1-5; D is perhaps TRBD1 (6 bases). The V gene lost 6 bases and the J gene lost 2 bases, with 14 bases spanning the gap. Germline assignment: CDR1 SNHLY and CDR2 FYNNEI. CDR3 size: 15 residues. The sequenced part of the CDR3 DNA is TGTGCCAGCAGACCCAGGGGCTGGGGCAATCAGCCC. Translating it yields CASRPRGWGNQP. The entire CDR3 reads CASRPRGWGNQPQHF.

This chain's CDR3 is CASSTWALGSSNQPQHF. The sequenced part of the CDR3 DNA is TGTGCCAGTAGCACTTGGGCACTGGGCAGTTCCAATCAGCCC. This chain connects TRBV19 to TRBJ1-5; D unresolved. The CDR3 end lies 3 residues beyond the end of the read and is filled in from the germline J gene. In germline, CDR1 is LNHDA, CDR2 SQIVND (reference sequence). Trimming removed 6 bases from V and 3 bases from J, with 21 bases in between. The CDR3 is made up of 17 amino acids.

This clone was recorded at least ten times. Here the CDR3 reads CASLSRGTQYF. The DNA read from the CDR3 is TGTGCCAGCCTATCCCGGGGGACC. V and J are TRBV2 and TRBJ2-5; tentatively, D is TRBD2 (5 bases). Sequencing ends 3 residues short of the CDR3 end; the germline J gene provides the rest. Trimming took off 8 bases at V and 7 bases at J, with 11 bases between the two ends. CDR3 length: 11 amino acids. Germline loops: CDR1 SNHLY, CDR2 FYNNEI.

In this sample, this clone turned up many times. The sequenced part of the CDR3 DNA is TGCAGTGCTAGGCGGACAGCACCGGGTAATCAGCCC. This sequence encodes CSARRTAPGNQP. The entire CDR3 protein is CSARRTAPGNQPQHF. This chain uses TRBV20-1 with TRBJ1-5, with a tentative D call TRBD1 (6 bases). Read coverage stops 3 residues before the CDR3 terminus; the germline J gene supplies the remainder. The CDR3 totals 15 residues. V was pared by 3 bases and J by 4 bases, with 16 bases between. Per germline, CDR1 DFQATT and CDR2 SNEGSKA (reference sequence).

With regard to this clone: Sequencing ends 3 residues short of the CDR3 end; the germline J gene provides the rest. The chain combines TRBV6-2 or TRBV6-3 with TRBJ2-3; a possible D gene is TRBD1 (6 bases). The V gene lost 0 bases and the J gene lost 4 bases, with 8 bases spanning the gap. Germline CDR1 is MNHEY and CDR2 is SVGEGT. CDR3 length: 14 residues. The CDR3 loop is CASSYSGQSDTQYF. CDR3 DNA, as far as it was read: TGTGCCAGCAGTTACTCAGGACAGTCAGATACG.

Notes on this clone: The read comes to an end 3 residues before the CDR3 does, leaving the germline J gene to fill in the end. J is TRBJ1-2 and V is TRBV18; D remains ambiguous. The CDR3 runs to 15 residues. CDR1 is KGHSH and CDR2 is LQKENI in the germline V gene. With 3 bases removed from V and 4 bases from J, the gap between germline ends came to 15 bases. Incomplete CDR3 DNA: TGTGCCAGCTCACCCCTCCTTACAGATGTCTATGGC. Encoded protein: CASSPLLTDVYG. The whole CDR3 region reads CASSPLLTDVYGYTF.

To note about this clone: The DNA ends 3 residues before the CDR3 does, and the rest of the CDR3 is filled in from the germline J gene. The rearrangement joins TRBV7-9 to TRBJ2-5, with no clear D. Germline-derived CDR1 and CDR2 are SEHNR and FQNEAQ (reference sequence). V was shortened by 4 bases and J by 3 bases, with 3 bases between the two germline ends. The CDR3 is 11 amino acids. The CDR3 is CASSSEETQYF. Incomplete CDR3 DNA: TGTGCCAGCAGCTCAGAAGAGACC.

In its sample, this clone was seen many times. The missing CDR3 end, 3 residues past where the read stops, is filled in from the germline J gene. The J gene is TRBJ2-2, the V gene TRBV4-2; 12 bases are a match to TRBD2. The CDR3 is made up of 17 amino acids. Looked up from germline, CDR1 is LGHNA and CDR2 is YNFKEQ. Trimming cost V 3 bases and J 0 bases; bases outside gene matches: 2. CDR3 DNA, as far as it was read: TGTGCCAGCAGCCACGGACTAGCGGGGCCGAACACCGGGGAG. Encoded protein: CASSHGLAGPNTGE. The whole CDR3 sequence is CASSHGLAGPNTGELFF.

In this sample, this clone turned up a few times. From the germline J gene comes the end of the CDR3, since the read stops 3 residues before it. The chain has TRBV19 and TRBJ2-2; maybe TRBD2 (6 bases). Looked up from germline, CDR1 is LNHDA and CDR2 is SQIVND (reference sequence). The CDR3 loop spans 17 amino acids. V lost 5 bases and J lost 4, with 20 bases in between. The CDR3 reads CASSPGVAELGTGELFF. Incomplete CDR3 DNA: TGTGCCAGTAGTCCGGGGGTAGCGGAGCTCGGCACCGGGGAG.

This clone was found many times. Sequencing ends 3 residues short of the CDR3 end; the germline J gene provides the rest. The chain employs TRBV6-2 or TRBV6-3 and TRBJ2-1, with 10 bases aligning to TRBD2. With 2 bases clipped from V and 6 bases from J, the junction kept 4 bases outside the gene matches. There are 15 residues in the CDR3. CDR1 MNHEY and CDR2 SVGEGT come from the germline V gene. CDR3 sequence reads: CASSYRSSGGNEQFF. Incomplete CDR3 DNA: TGTGCCAGCAGTTACAGGTCTAGCGGGGGCAATGAG.

This clone appeared many times. The read comes to an end 3 residues before the CDR3 does, leaving the germline J gene to fill in the end. The rearrangement uses TRBV5-1 and TRBJ1-2; 12 bases match TRBD1. The CDR3 totals 19 residues. The trim removed 4 bases at V and 2 bases at J, leaving 15 bases unmatched. CDR1 SGHRS and CDR2 YFSETQ come from the germline V gene. The CDR3 DNA, read in part, is TGCGCCAGCAGCGAAGTTCCCGCGGGACAGGGGGCAGGAAACTATGGC. Translating it yields CASSEVPAGQGAGNYG. The whole CDR3 is CASSEVPAGQGAGNYGYTF.

The table lists this clone with many counts. The read falls 3 residues short of the CDR3 end, and the missing part is taken from the germline J gene. The chain uses TRBV29-1 and TRBJ1-1; D unresolved. Trimming took 2 bases from V and 1 from J, leaving 5 bases between them. The germline V gene encodes CDR1 SQVTM and CDR2 ANQGSEA. This CDR3 region has 12 residues. The CDR3 is CSVERGNTEAFF. The covered CDR3 bases are TGCAGCGTTGAACGGGGGAACACTGAA.

This clone was counted a few times. The read is 3 residues too short to cover the CDR3 end, so that end is filled in from the germline J gene. This chain links TRBV18 with TRBJ1-5; maybe TRBD1 (6 bases). Germline V CDR1 and CDR2: KGHSH, LQKENI. With 4 bases removed from V and 4 bases from J, the gap between germline ends came to 20 bases. The CDR3 runs 17 residues. Incomplete CDR3 DNA: TGTGCCAGCTCACGCCAGTCAGGGGCGTCAAAAAATCAGCCC. Its translation: CASSRQSGASKNQP. The full CDR3 is CASSRQSGASKNQPQHF.

About this clone: The read terminates 3 residues ahead of where the CDR3 ends, so the germline J gene completes it. This sequence joins TRBV7-6 and TRBJ2-3, with 8 bases that match TRBD1. This CDR3 has 16 amino acids. CDR1 and CDR2 (germline): SGHVS, FNYEAQ. The J segment lost 1 base and the V segment lost 2 bases, leaving 5 bases of the junction unmatched. CDR3: CASSLLGQGGTDTQYF. The part of the CDR3 DNA that was read is TGTGCCAGCAGCTTATTAGGACAGGGAGGCACAGATACG.

This clone was recorded at least ten times. With the read ending 3 residues before the CDR3 end, the germline J gene is used to fill in that end. The gene calls are TRBV2 and TRBJ2-4; 13 bases are shared with TRBD2. The J segment lost 9 bases and the V segment lost 7 bases, leaving 6 bases of the junction unmatched. CDR1 SNHLY and CDR2 FYNNEI come from the germline V gene. CDR3 size: 14 residues. The CDR3 DNA, read in part, is TGTGCCAGCATGGGGACTAGCGGGAACCCCATT. Translating gives CASMGTSGNPI. The full CDR3 sequence reads CASMGTSGNPIQYF.

This clone was seen a few times. The CDR3 end falls 3 residues outside the read, so it is completed with the germline J gene. The genes are TRBV2 and TRBJ2-7, with 10 positions matching TRBD1. Trimming cost V 4 bases and J 6 bases; bases outside gene matches: 18. The CDR3 totals 18 residues. Germline V gene data show CDR1 as SNHLY and CDR2 as FYNNEI. The covered CDR3 bases are TGTGCCAGCAGTGCGCCCGTCCTCTACGGGACAGGGGATTCCGAG. It specifies CASSAPVLYGTGDSE. The entire CDR3 is CASSAPVLYGTGDSEQYF.

About this clone itself: The read ends 3 residues before the CDR3 terminus; that terminus is restored from the germline J gene. The chain combines TRBV19 with TRBJ2-3; 10 nucleotides align to TRBD1. Germline V gene data show CDR1 as LNHDA and CDR2 as SQIVND (reference sequence). V shed 6 bases and J 4 bases; nucleotides not matched to a gene: 1. There are 13 residues in the CDR3. CDR3 bases read: TGTGCCAGTAGAGGGACAGGGGCAGATACG. Translating it yields CASRGTGADT. The CDR3, in full, reads CASRGTGADTQYF.

Details on this clone: The CDR3 end falls 3 residues outside the read, so it is completed with the germline J gene. The J gene is TRBJ1-1, the V gene TRBV6-2 or TRBV6-3; TRBD1 is a possible D gene (6 bases). Trimming left V 6 bases short and J 2 bases short, with 13 bases between. Per the germline V gene, CDR1 is MNHEY and CDR2 is SVGEGT. The CDR3 loop spans 14 amino acids. The CDR3 loop is CASSHGGPNTEAFF. CDR3 DNA, as far as it was read: TGTGCCAGCAGCCATGGGGGCCCTAACACTGAA.

This clone came up many times. The CDR3 end is not reached by the read, which stops 3 residues before it; the germline J gene fills it in. The rearrangement links TRBV7-8 to TRBJ2-6, with 8 bases fitting TRBD1. Germline values: CDR1 SGHVS, CDR2 FQNEAQ. Trimming removed 4 bases from V and 2 bases from J; junction bases left unmatched: 4. The CDR3 contains 16 residues. CDR3 sequence: CASSYRGITGANVLTF. CDR3 bases read: TGTGCCAGCAGCTACAGGGGGATCACTGGGGCCAACGTC. The full variable domain, in which reference TRBV7-8 and TRBJ2-6 provide the parts outside the CDR3, is GAGVSQSPRYKVAKRGQDVALRCDPISGHVSLFWYQQALGQGPEFLTYFQNEAQLDKSGLPSDRFFAERPEGSVSTLKIQRTQQEDSAVYLCASSYRGITGANVLTFGAGSRLTVL.

Points on this clone: The sequence runs out 3 residues before the end of the CDR3; the remainder is reconstructed from the germline J gene. The rearrangement links TRBV11-2 to TRBJ2-7, with TRBD1 as a possible D gene (5 bases). Germline V gene lookup returns CDR1 SGHAT and CDR2 FQNNGV. The CDR3 extends over 14 amino acids. V lost 5 bases to trimming and J lost 2 bases, with 13 bases between them. CDR3: CASSPDSAAYEQYF. The sequenced CDR3 bases are TGTGCCAGCAGCCCCGACAGCGCCGCCTACGAG.

This clone was picked up a small number of times. Sequencing ends 3 residues short of the CDR3 end; the germline J gene provides the rest. The chain combines TRBV7-9 with TRBJ1-3; no definite D call. V was pared by 6 bases and J by 4 bases, with 13 bases between. The CDR3 extends over 14 amino acids. Per the germline V gene, CDR1 is SEHNR and CDR2 is FQNEAQ (reference sequence). The DNA read from the CDR3 is TGTGCCAGCAGTCCCGCCGCAGAGGGAAACACC. Its translation: CASSPAAEGNT. The whole CDR3 protein is CASSPAAEGNTIYF. Drawing the rest from reference TRBV7-9 and TRBJ1-3, the complete variable domain is DTGVSQNPRHKITKRGQNVTFRCDPISEHNRLYWYRQTLGQGPEFLTYFQNEAQLEKSRLLSDRFSAERPKGSFSTLEIQRTEQGDSAMYLCASSPAAEGNTIYFGEGSWLTVV.

This clone was seen more than once but under ten times. The read ends 3 residues early relative to the CDR3; the germline J gene fills the gap. The V call is TRBV29-1, the J call TRBJ1-2, with TRBD1 as a possible D gene (5 bases). CDR1 is SQVTM, CDR2 ANQGSEA, per germline. CDR3 length: 12 residues. CDR3 sequence reads: CSVEGSGGGYTF. The sequenced CDR3 bases are TGCAGCGTTGAAGGTTCCGGGGGAGGC.

This clone was picked up a small number of times. The CDR3: CASSSGGLYGYTF. Partial CDR3 DNA: TGTGCCAGCAGCTCAGGGGGACTCTATGGC. This chain links TRBV7-3 with TRBJ1-2; 7 nucleotides align to TRBD1. The sequence runs out 3 residues before the end of the CDR3; the remainder is reconstructed from the germline J gene. The germline gives CDR1 SGHTA, CDR2 FQGTGA. V lost 4 bases, J lost 4 bases, and 3 bases stayed unmatched. This CDR3 spans 13 amino acids. Complete variable domain (other parts from reference TRBV7-3 and TRBJ1-2): GAGVSQTPSNKVTEKGKYVELRCDPISGHTALYWYRQSLGQGPEFLIYFQGTGAADDSGLPNDRFFAVRPEGSVSTLKIQRTERGDSAVYLCASSSGGLYGYTFGSGTRLTVV.

This clone was detected a few times. The CDR3 loop is CASSPSGGQETQYF. CDR3 bases read: TGTGCCAGCTCGCCAAGCGGGGGCCAAGAGACC. The chain carries TRBV18 and TRBJ2-5; 8 bases line up with TRBD2. The missing CDR3 end, 3 residues past where the read stops, is filled in from the germline J gene. V was clipped by 6 bases and J by 1 base; unmatched bases: 4. This CDR3 region has 14 residues. Germline V gives CDR1 KGHSH, CDR2 LQKENI. The whole variable domain, filled in from reference TRBV18 and TRBJ2-5, reads NAGVMQNPRHLVRRRGQEARLRCSPMKGHSHVYWYRQLPEEGLKFMVYLQKENIIDESGMPKERFSAEFPKEGPSILRIQQVVRGDSAAYFCASSPSGGQETQYFGPGTRLLVL.

In regard to this clone: The read stops 3 residues short of the end of the CDR3; the missing end is completed from the germline J gene. This chain connects TRBV7-2 to TRBJ2-5, with TRBD2 matching 8 bases. Trimming took 6 bases from V and 4 from J; bases not matched to a gene: 10. The CDR3 consists of 15 residues. Looked up from germline, CDR1 is SGHTA and CDR2 is FQGNSA. The sequenced part of the CDR3 DNA is TGTGCCAGCAGTAATAGCGGGGAGCGCCCAGAGACC. This translates into CASSNSGERPET. The full CDR3 protein is CASSNSGERPETQYF.

This clone was seen a few times. The CDR3 extends 3 residues past the end of the read, so its final part is completed from the germline J gene. The rearrangement joins TRBV7-9 to TRBJ2-7, with TRBD1 identical over 9 bases. V shed 5 bases and J 3 bases; nucleotides not matched to a gene: 8. CDR1 and CDR2 from the germline V gene are SEHNR and FQNEAQ (reference sequence). The CDR3 spans 15 residues. The CDR3 sequence: CASSPGTGTYYEQYF. Partial CDR3 DNA: TGTGCCAGCAGCCCAGGGACAGGGACCTACTACGAG.

This clone was observed many times. The CDR3 is cut off 3 residues early in the read; its end comes from the germline J gene. The rearrangement links TRBV25-1 to TRBJ2-1; D might be TRBD1 (6 bases). From germline, CDR1 is MGHDK and CDR2 SYGVNS. V was clipped by 5 bases and J by 6 bases, with 11 bases between them. The CDR3 spans 13 residues. The sequenced part of the CDR3 DNA is TGTGCCAGCAGTATACAGGGAAGCAATGAG. This gives the protein CASSIQGSNE. The complete CDR3 reads CASSIQGSNEQFF.